This T cell receptor (beta chain) was retrieved from a study of Graves' ophthalmopathy and Graves' hyperthyroidism. Beta-chain TCR CDR3 regions were amplified from RNA transcripts. RT-PCR in the first round used HTBI primers; a second-round multiplex PCR followed. In TCRdb, the multiplex PCR reads were re-called with MiXCR into one record per CDR3 protein. The sample lists tens of thousands of distinct CDR3 sequences, about half occurring once. This CDR3 contains 14 residues. Germline CDR1 LNHDA, CDR2 SQIVND (reference sequence). V lost 3 bases to trimming and J lost 0 bases, with 9 bases between them. Exclusion criteria comprised other autoimmune diseases, uncontrolled infections, pregnancy or lactation in patients. The source of the PBMCs was 8.5 to 10 ml of fresh peripheral blood. Overall study results and limits: Most clonotypes expanded in thyroid above 0.001 frequency were present in blood too.

Concerning this clonotype itself: Its matching antigen is unknown.

This receptor was obtained from an adult woman with Graves' ophthalmopathy. The sequenced material came from peripheral blood. This rearrangement joins TRBV19 to TRBJ2-7, with unresolved D. The CDR3 sequence is CASSISPDSYEQYF. CDR3 nucleotide sequence: TGTGCCAGTAGTATCAGCCCAGACTCCTACGAGCAGTACTTC.